A single sample is the source of the 5 T cell receptor beta chains below, sequenced in a study of post-analysis software for immune sequencing data. Findings of the study overall: When patients were compared with controls, 4 or 5 TRBV segments were more frequent, TRBV5-6, TRBV5-1 and TRBV20-1 among them.

Unique molecular identifiers were carried by the TCR beta cDNA libraries. TCRdb recomputed calls from the PCR reads with MiXCR, one row per CDR3 protein. The data show about 210,000 distinct CDR3 sequences, with around 29% seen just once and roughly 3.5% held by the top ten. Their specific antigens are unknown. The sequencing input was blood. The receptors here all came from a girl aged 2 to 17 with multiple sclerosis.

This clonotype came up many times. V is TRBV19 and J is TRBJ2-1, with TRBD2 matching over 12 bases. Losses at the gene ends were 0 bases for V and 2 bases for J; bases not matched to a gene: 5. The CDR3 has 18 amino acids. CDR1 is LNHDA, CDR2 SQIVND, per germline (reference sequence). The CDR3 loop reads CASSIEELAGGPYNEQFF. In DNA, the CDR3 is TGTGCCAGTAGTATAGAAGAACTAGCGGGAGGACCCTACAATGAGCAGTTCTTC.

Comments on this clonotype: The junction and the germline gene differ at one end; a read error may be behind it. The CDR3 DNA follows: TGTGCCGGCAGTGACTCTAACAGGGGGAATTCACCCCTCCACTTT. It translates to CAGSDSNRGNSPLHF. The rearrangement links TRBV6-4 to TRBJ1-6; TRBD1 aligns across 8 bases. The CDR3 has 15 residues. The germline V gene has CDR1 MRHNA and CDR2 SNTAGT.

This clonotype was detected ten times or more. This sequence joins TRBV20-1 and TRBJ1-5, with 7 positions matching TRBD1. The CDR3 is 15 amino acids. With V trimmed by 3 bases and J by 4 bases, 9 bases remained unmatched. The germline CDR1 and CDR2 sequences are DFQATT and SNEGSKA (reference sequence). The CDR3 DNA follows: TGCAGTGCTAGGTGGGGGACAGCTATTAATCAGCCCCAGCATTTT. Its translation is CSARWGTAINQPQHF.

As to this clonotype: The CDR3 carries no conserved terminal phenylalanine or tryptophan, so it likely arises from a read error. The V and J genes are TRBV12-3 or TRBV12-4 and TRBJ2-5; TRBD1 aligns across 11 bases. Trimming took 8 bases from V and 11 from J; bases not matched to a gene: 10. There are 13 residues in the CDR3. The CDR3: CASADRGPGEQYS. In DNA form, the CDR3 reads TGTGCCAGCGCGGACAGGGGGCCGGGGGAGCAGTACTCC.

Only one count was recorded for this clonotype. V is TRBV20-1 and J is TRBJ2-7; no clear D. Trimming cost V 5 bases and J 2 bases, with 13 bases left between them. This CDR3 is built from 13 residues. The germline CDR1 and CDR2 sequences are DFQATT and SNEGSKA (reference sequence). The CDR3 region has the DNA TGCAGTGCTGGCCCCGGGTTCACCTACGAGCAGTACTTC. Its protein is CSAGPGFTYEQYF.